This TCR beta chain was profiled in a study of blood T cell repertoires in COVID-19. As for the study in general: PBMCs, B-cell-depleted T cells, or T cells were the source of the cDNA or gDNA that made up the material.

Germline V lookup: CDR1 LNHNV, CDR2 YYDKDF (reference sequence). This CDR3 has 17 amino acids. V lost 2 bases to trimming and J lost 2 bases, with 16 bases between them. Original analysis: Researchers report that nucleated cell counts were estimated from reference gene primer amplification. TCRdb keeps only in-frame clones here, not all; method: immunoSEQ multiplex PCR. D and trimming come from the DNA, and the V and J calls and clone size come from that table. The sample shows a few hundred thousand clones, about 91% of them seen only once. Recruited during active infection, patients (from Seattle) were subsequently followed longitudinally.

The V call is TRBV15, the J call TRBJ2-4, with D possibly TRBD2 on 5 matching bases. Source material: peripheral blood. This TCR was recovered from a woman between 25 and 40 years old with COVID-19, enrolled during active disease. The DNA for the CDR3 is TGTGCCACCAGCAGATCTGGGATTTGGAGGTCCAAAAACATTCAGTACTTC. Translated, it gives CATSRSGIWRSKNIQYF.